This is a list of T cell receptor beta chains from one sample in a study of blood T cells in healthy people across ages. MiXCR, applied by TCRdb to the 5' RACE reads, yields one record per CDR3 protein. The data contain roughly 800,000 distinct CDR3 sequences, 58% of them singletons. Sequencing was performed on blood. The receptors shown here come from a young man in good health. Each CDR3 is given with its conserved first and last residue. The D gene is left open where the match is weak. Rows may omit the clone size; those that give it use once, few, many or a size class.

J: TRBJ1-5; V: TRBV12-3/TRBV12-4; D: -; size: -; CDR3: CASSLVGGFYSSQPQHF; DNA: TGTGCCAGCAGTTTGGTCGGAGGGTTTTATAGCAGTCAGCCCCAGCATTTT
J: TRBJ2-1; V: TRBV29-1; D: -; size: -; CDR3: CSVGERNEQFF; DNA: TGCAGCGTTGGGGAAAGGAATGAGCAGTTCTTC
J: TRBJ2-7; V: TRBV27; D: -; size: -; CDR3: CASSSNRESYEQYF; DNA: TGTGCCAGCAGTTCGAACAGGGAGTCCTACGAGCAGTACTTC
J: TRBJ2-1; V: TRBV2; D: TRBD2; size: few; CDR3: CASRDKREEDEQFF; DNA: TGTGCCAGCAGAGACAAGCGGGAGGAGGATGAGCAGTTCTTC
J: TRBJ1-2; V: TRBV15; D: TRBD1; size: few; CDR3: CATSMGQGGYGYTF; DNA: TGTGCCACCAGCATGGGACAGGGAGGCTATGGCTACACCTTC
J: TRBJ2-5; V: TRBV4-2; D: -; size: few; CDR3: CASSHINEQYF; DNA: TGTGCCAGCAGCCATATCAATGAGCAGTACTTC
J: TRBJ2-5; V: TRBV5-1; D: -; size: -; CDR3: CASSGLDGGRETQYF; DNA: TGCGCCAGCTCGGGATTGGACGGAGGGAGGGAGACCCAGTACTTC
J: TRBJ2-5; V: TRBV29-1; D: -; size: -; CDR3: CGALQDQETQYF; DNA: TGCGGCGCCCTTCAGGACCAAGAGACCCAGTACTTC
J: TRBJ2-1; V: TRBV28; D: -; size: -; CDR3: CASIEVGDHNEQFF; DNA: TGTGCCAGCATCGAGGTGGGAGACCACAATGAGCAGTTCTTC
J: TRBJ2-7; V: TRBV12-3/TRBV12-4; D: -; size: -; CDR3: CASSLEVYEQYF; DNA: TGTGCCAGCAGTTTAGAGGTCTACGAGCAGTACTTC
J: TRBJ2-7; V: TRBV6-2/TRBV6-3; D: -; size: -; CDR3: CANRDPNPGYGYEQYF; DNA: TGTGCCAACAGAGATCCCAATCCAGGATATGGCTACGAGCAGTACTTC
J: TRBJ2-3; V: TRBV4-2; D: TRBD2; size: few; CDR3: CASSQELAGGADTQYF; DNA: TGTGCCAGCAGCCAGGAACTAGCGGGAGGGGCAGATACGCAGTATTTT
J: TRBJ2-4; V: TRBV29-1; D: TRBD2; size: few; CDR3: CSATSGSSGGLAKNIQYF; DNA: TGCAGCGCGACCTCGGGATCTAGCGGGGGGTTGGCCAAAAACATTCAGTACTTC
J: TRBJ1-2; V: TRBV14; D: -; size: few; CDR3: CASSQQGSYFTTNYGYTF; DNA: TGTGCCAGCAGCCAACAGGGCAGCTACTTCACTACTAACTATGGCTACACCTTC
J: TRBJ2-7; V: TRBV28; D: -; size: -; CDR3: CASSFGGSSTYEQYF; DNA: TGTGCCAGCAGTTTTGGGGGCTCCTCCACCTACGAGCAGTACTTC
J: TRBJ1-5; V: TRBV20-1; D: -; size: few; CDR3: CSAKGWGQPQHF; DNA: TGCAGTGCTAAAGGGTGGGGTCAGCCCCAGCATTTT
J: TRBJ2-7; V: TRBV12-3/TRBV12-4; D: TRBD1; size: few; CDR3: CASSLTGGEAQYF; DNA: TGTGCCAGCAGCCTTACAGGGGGCGAGGCCCAGTACTTC
J: TRBJ2-7; V: TRBV20-1; D: -; size: -; CDR3: CSAFLRGYEQYF; DNA: TGCAGTGCTTTCTTGAGGGGTTACGAGCAGTACTTC
J: TRBJ2-7; V: TRBV20-1; D: -; size: -; CDR3: CSASSGGGITYEQYF; DNA: TGCAGTGCCTCCTCAGGAGGCGGGATTACCTACGAGCAGTACTTC
J: TRBJ2-2; V: TRBV20-1; D: -; size: -; CDR3: CSARERAPPNTGELFF; DNA: TGCAGTGCTAGAGAACGGGCCCCCCCGAACACCGGGGAGCTGTTTTTT